Listed below are T cell receptor beta chains from one sample, sequenced in a study of tumor-infiltrating lymphocytes in primary liver carcinoma. Via MiXCR, TCRdb re-called the multiplex PCR reads, giving one row per CDR3 protein. This sample yields 100,000 to 150,000 distinct CDR3 sequences, of which 64% are seen a single time; 8.4% belongs to the top ten. The sample consisted of liver tumor tissue from sampling region 3. The receptor source for this set is a woman aged 55-69 years with primary liver carcinoma and hepatitis B virus infection. Each CDR3 is given with its conserved first and last residue. The D gene is left open where the match is weak. Some rows mark clone size as missing; the rest say once, few, many or name a class of expanded clone.

size,V,D,J,CDR3,DNA
many,TRBV10-2,-,TRBJ1-2,CASSDGYYGYTF,TGCGCCAGCAGTGACGGATACTATGGCTACACCTTC
few,TRBV5-1,-,TRBJ2-3,CASSSSNRTGTDTQYF,TGCGCCAGCAGCTCCTCAAACCGGACAGGCACAGATACGCAGTATTTT
-,TRBV11-2,-,TRBJ2-3,CASSRVTGTSGSTQYF,TGTGCCAGCAGCCGAGTGACTGGAACCTCGGGCAGTACGCAATATTTT
many,TRBV6-6,TRBD1,TRBJ1-6,CASSYQTGEHSPLHF,TGTGCCAGCAGTTACCAAACAGGGGAGCATTCACCCCTCCACTTT
-,TRBV11-1,-,TRBJ2-7,CASSLDGNSRYEQCF,TGTGCCAGCAGCTTAGACGGGAACAGTCGCTACGAGCAGTGCTTC
-,TRBV6-2/TRBV6-3,-,TRBJ2-3,CASSYSTNGVRDTQYF,TGTGCCAGCAGCTACTCGACTAATGGGGTTCGGGATACGCAGTATTTT
many,TRBV6-2/TRBV6-3,TRBD1,TRBJ1-1,CASNDRAQNTEAFF,TGTGCCAGCAACGACAGGGCCCAGAACACTGAAGCTTTCTTT
many,TRBV5-1,-,TRBJ1-1,CASSLGTVNTEAFF,TGTGCCAGCAGCTTAGGTACAGTGAACACTGAAGCTTTCTTT
-,TRBV11-1,TRBD2,TRBJ2-7,CASSLYPRQTSGTLPYEQYF,TGTGCCAGCAGCCTATACCCCCGCCAGACTAGCGGGACACTTCCCTACGAGCAGTACTTC
-,TRBV7-2,TRBD1,TRBJ2-1,CASSPRDRWNEQFF,TGTGCCAGCAGCCCTAGGGACAGGTGGAATGAGCAGTTCTTC
once,TRBV10-1,-,TRBJ2-3,CAVPLRESGTDAQYF,TGCGCCGTCCCTCTCCGGGAATCGGGCACAGATGCGCAGTATTTT
-,TRBV4-1,TRBD1,TRBJ2-6,CASSQDETGGGRVNVLTF,TGCGCCAGTAGCCAAGACGAGACAGGGGGCGGAAGGGTCAACGTCCTGACTTTC
many,TRBV7-8,TRBD1,TRBJ2-5,CASSPSGQGVFSYF,TGTGCCAGCAGCCCATCGGGACAGGGGGTGTTCTCGTACTTC
-,TRBV6-1,TRBD2,TRBJ2-1,CADSDPSGTSYNGQFF,TGTGCCGACAGTGACCCTAGCGGGACCTCCTACAATGGGCAGTTCTTC